These T cell receptor beta chains were read from a single sample in a study of technical replicates of blood from several donors. Libraries were prepared by immunoSEQ multiplex PCR; TCRdb keeps only in-frame clonotypes and omits some of them. The sample holds tens of thousands of clones, approximately 94% seen once. The sequenced sample was T cells isolated from PBMCs. These receptors came from a human donor in good health. The CDR3 runs from the conserved cysteine through the conserved F or W. The order of the fields is D gene, V gene, J gene, clone size, CDR3 DNA, CDR3 protein. D genes are given only for firm matches. Clone size is shown for a subset of rows, as once, few, many or a class of expanded clone.

>-|TRBV2|TRBJ1-1|-
TGTGCCAGCATCAGGGGATTGAACACTGAAGCTTTCTTT
CASIRGLNTEAFF
>-|TRBV7-2|TRBJ2-7|-
TGTGCCAGCAGCTTCTCACTCCAAGACTACGAGCAGTACTTC
CASSFSLQDYEQYF
>TRBD1|TRBV7-9|TRBJ1-1|-
TGTGCCAGCAGCTTCAACAAGGGGGCTGGCACTGAAGCTTTCTTT
CASSFNKGAGTEAFF
>TRBD1|TRBV7-9|TRBJ1-1|-
TGTGCCAGCAGCACTAAGGGGACAGTCACTGAAGCTTTCTTT
CASSTKGTVTEAFF
>-|TRBV14|TRBJ1-4|few
TGTGCCAGCAGCCAAGGGGACACGGTTAATGAAAAACTGTTTTTT
CASSQGDTVNEKLFF
>TRBD2|TRBV4-2|TRBJ2-5|-
TGTGCCAGCAGCCAAGCCTACGGGCGGCAGCGGGGGGAGACCCAGTACTTC
CASSQAYGRQRGETQYF
>-|TRBV28|TRBJ2-7|-
TGTGCCAGCAGTTTATTGGGCCCCGGCGAGCAGTACTTC
CASSLLGPGEQYF
>-|TRBV19|TRBJ2-2|-
TGTGCCAGTAGTTGGCAGGGGCGGAACACCGGGGAGCTGTTTTTT
CASSWQGRNTGELFF
>-|TRBV19|TRBJ1-5|-
TGTGCCAGTAGTACCGAAGAGGGGGGGGGCAATCAGCCCCAGCATTTT
CASSTEEGGGNQPQHF
>-|TRBV5-1|TRBJ2-3|-
TGCGCCAGCAGCTTTCTAAGGGAGTCAGATACGCAGTATTTT
CASSFLRESDTQYF
>-|TRBV4-1|TRBJ1-5|-
TGCGCCAGCAGCCTAATCCTTCGGGAGCCCCAGCATTTT
CASSLILREPQHF
>TRBD1|TRBV7-9|TRBJ2-5|-
TGTGCCAGCAGCTTGGGACAGGGATTTGGAGAGACCCAGTACTTC
CASSLGQGFGETQYF
>TRBD2|TRBV5-1|TRBJ2-1|-
TGCGCCAGCAGCCAGGCGACTAGCGGGGTCAATGAGCAGTTCTTC
CASSQATSGVNEQFF
>-|TRBV27|TRBJ2-7|-
TGTGCCAGCAGTTTATCGGCAGGACGCGCAGGGGAGCAGTACTTC
CASSLSAGRAGEQYF
>-|TRBV19|TRBJ1-1|once
TGTGCCAGTACGTTTATCTCCCCCCAGGGTTACACTGAAGCTTTCTTT
CASTFISPQGYTEAFF
>TRBD2|TRBV29-1|TRBJ2-7|once
TGCAGCGCTGCGCAGACTAGCGGATCCTACGAGCAGTACTTC
CSAAQTSGSYEQYF